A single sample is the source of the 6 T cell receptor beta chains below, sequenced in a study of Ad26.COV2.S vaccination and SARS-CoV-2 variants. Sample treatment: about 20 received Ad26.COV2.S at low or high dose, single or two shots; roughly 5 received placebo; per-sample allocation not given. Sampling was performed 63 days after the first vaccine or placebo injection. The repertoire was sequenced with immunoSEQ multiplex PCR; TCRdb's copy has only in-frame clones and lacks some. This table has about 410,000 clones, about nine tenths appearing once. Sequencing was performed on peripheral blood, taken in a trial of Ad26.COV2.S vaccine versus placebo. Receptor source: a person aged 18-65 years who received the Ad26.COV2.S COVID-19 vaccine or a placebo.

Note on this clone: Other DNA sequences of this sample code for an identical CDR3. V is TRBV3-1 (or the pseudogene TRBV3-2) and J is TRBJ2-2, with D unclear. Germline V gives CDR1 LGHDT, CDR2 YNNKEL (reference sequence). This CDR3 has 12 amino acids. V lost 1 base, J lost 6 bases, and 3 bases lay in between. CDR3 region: CASSQGAGELFF. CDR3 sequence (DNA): TGTGCCAGCAGCCAAGGAGCCGGGGAGCTGTTTTTT.

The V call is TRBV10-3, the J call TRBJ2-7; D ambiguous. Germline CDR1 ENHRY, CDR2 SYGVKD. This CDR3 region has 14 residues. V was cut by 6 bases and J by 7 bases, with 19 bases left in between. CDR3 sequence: CAIRAGPRTREQYF. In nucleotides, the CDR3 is TGTGCCATCAGGGCCGGCCCTCGCACCCGGGAGCAGTACTTC.

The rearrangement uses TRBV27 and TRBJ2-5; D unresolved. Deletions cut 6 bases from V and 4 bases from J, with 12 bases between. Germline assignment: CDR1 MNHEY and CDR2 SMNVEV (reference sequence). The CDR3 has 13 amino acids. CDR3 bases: TGTGCCAGCAGGCCCTTCCTGGGAGAGACCCAGTACTTC. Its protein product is CASRPFLGETQYF.

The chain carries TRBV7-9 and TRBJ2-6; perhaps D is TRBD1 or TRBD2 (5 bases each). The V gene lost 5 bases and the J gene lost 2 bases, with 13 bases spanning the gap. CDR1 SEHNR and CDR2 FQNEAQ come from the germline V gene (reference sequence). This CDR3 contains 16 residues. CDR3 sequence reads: CASSGSRGPGANVLTF. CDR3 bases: TGTGCCAGCAGCGGAAGCCGGGGACCTGGGGCCAACGTCCTGACTTTC. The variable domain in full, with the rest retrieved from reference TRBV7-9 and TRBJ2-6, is DTGVSQNPRHKITKRGQNVTFRCDPISEHNRLYWYRQTLGQGPEFLTYFQNEAQLEKSRLLSDRFSAERPKGSFSTLEIQRTEQGDSAMYLCASSGSRGPGANVLTFGAGSRLTVL.

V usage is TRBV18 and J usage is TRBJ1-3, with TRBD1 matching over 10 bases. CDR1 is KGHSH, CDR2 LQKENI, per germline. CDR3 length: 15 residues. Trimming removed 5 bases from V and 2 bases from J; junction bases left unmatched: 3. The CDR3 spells CASSSGTGAGNTIYF. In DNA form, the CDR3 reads TGTGCCAGCTCATCCGGGACAGGGGCTGGAAACACCATATATTTT.

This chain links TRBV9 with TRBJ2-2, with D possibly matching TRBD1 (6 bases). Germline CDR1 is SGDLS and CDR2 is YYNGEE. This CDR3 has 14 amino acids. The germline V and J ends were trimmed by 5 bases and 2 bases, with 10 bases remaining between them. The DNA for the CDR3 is TGTGCCAGCAGTCAGGGGCCCAACACCGGGGAGCTGTTTTTT. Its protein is CASSQGPNTGELFF.